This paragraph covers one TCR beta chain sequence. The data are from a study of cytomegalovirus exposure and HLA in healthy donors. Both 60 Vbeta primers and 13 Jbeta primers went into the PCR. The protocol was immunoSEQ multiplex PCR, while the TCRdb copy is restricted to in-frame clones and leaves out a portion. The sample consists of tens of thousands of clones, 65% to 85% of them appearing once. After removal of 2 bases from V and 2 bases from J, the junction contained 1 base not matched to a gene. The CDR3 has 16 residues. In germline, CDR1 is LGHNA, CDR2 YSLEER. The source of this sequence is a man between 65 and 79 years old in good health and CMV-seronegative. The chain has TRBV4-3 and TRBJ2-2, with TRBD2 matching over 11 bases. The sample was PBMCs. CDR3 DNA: TGCGCCAGCAGCCAACTAGCGGGGGGTAACACCGGGGAGCTGTTTTTT. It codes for CASSQLAGGNTGELFF.